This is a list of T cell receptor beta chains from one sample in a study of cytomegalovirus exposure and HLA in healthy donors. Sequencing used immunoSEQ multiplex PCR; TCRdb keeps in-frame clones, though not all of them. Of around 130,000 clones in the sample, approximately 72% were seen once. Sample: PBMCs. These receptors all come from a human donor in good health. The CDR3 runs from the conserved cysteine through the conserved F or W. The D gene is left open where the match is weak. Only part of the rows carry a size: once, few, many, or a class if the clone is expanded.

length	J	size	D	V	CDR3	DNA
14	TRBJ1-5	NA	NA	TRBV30	CAWSVLRSAQPQHF	TGTGCCTGGAGTGTACTCAGGTCCGCTCAGCCCCAGCATTTT
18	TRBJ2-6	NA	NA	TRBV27	CASSPRAHLNSGANVLTF	TGTGCCAGCAGTCCACGTGCCCACTTGAACTCTGGGGCCAACGTCCTGACTTTC
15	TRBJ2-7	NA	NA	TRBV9	CASSVGPTGSYEQYF	TGTGCCAGCAGCGTGGGACCCACAGGGTCCTACGAGCAGTACTTC
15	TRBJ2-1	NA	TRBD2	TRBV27	CASSLVAGWYNEQFF	TGTGCCAGCAGTTTAGTAGCGGGATGGTACAATGAGCAGTTCTTC
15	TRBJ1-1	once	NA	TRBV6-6	CASSQTLRGGTEAFF	TGTGCCAGCAGCCAGACCCTCCGGGGGGGGACTGAAGCTTTCTTT
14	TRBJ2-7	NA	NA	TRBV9	CASSVGGHSYEQYF	TGTGCCAGCAGCGTAGGAGGGCATTCCTACGAGCAGTACTTC
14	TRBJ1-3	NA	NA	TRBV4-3	CASSPGTTGNTIYF	TGCGCCAGCAGCCCCGGGACAACGGGAAACACCATATATTTT
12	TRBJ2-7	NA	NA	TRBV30	CAWSPGAYEQYF	TGTGCCTGGAGTCCGGGAGCCTACGAGCAGTACTTC
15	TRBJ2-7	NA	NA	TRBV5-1	CASSWAFGPGYEQYF	TGCGCCAGCAGCTGGGCCTTTGGCCCGGGATACGAGCAGTACTTC
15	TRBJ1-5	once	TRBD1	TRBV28	CASSEGTGGFQPQHF	TGTGCCAGCAGTGAAGGGACAGGGGGTTTTCAGCCCCAGCATTTT
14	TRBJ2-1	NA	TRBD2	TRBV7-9	CASSLGLAHNEQFF	TGTGCCAGCAGCTTGGGACTAGCCCACAATGAGCAGTTCTTC
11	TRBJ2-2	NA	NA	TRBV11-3	CASSRTGELFF	TGTGCCAGCAGCCGGACCGGGGAGCTGTTTTTT
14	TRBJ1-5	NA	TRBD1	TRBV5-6	CASSAGQGYQPQHF	TGTGCCAGCAGCGCGGGACAGGGGTATCAGCCCCAGCATTTT
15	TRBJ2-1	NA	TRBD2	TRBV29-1	CSVEPRGRELDEQFF	TGCAGCGTTGAACCCCGTGGGCGGGAGCTTGATGAGCAGTTCTTC
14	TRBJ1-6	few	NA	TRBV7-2	CASSLAPTDSPLHF	TGTGCCAGCAGCTTAGCCCCCACAGACTCACCCCTCCACTTT
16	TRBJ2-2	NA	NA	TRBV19	CASSIVSGGPTGELFF	TGTGCCAGTAGTATTGTTTCAGGGGGGCCCACCGGGGAGCTGTTTTTT
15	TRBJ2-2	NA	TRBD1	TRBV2	CASRDRGLGTGELFF	TGTGCCAGCAGGGACAGGGGTCTAGGCACCGGGGAGCTGTTTTTT
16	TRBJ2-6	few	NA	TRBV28	CASSLSRSSGANVLTF	TGTGCCAGCAGTTTATCGCGGAGCTCTGGGGCCAACGTCCTGACTTTC
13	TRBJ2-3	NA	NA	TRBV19	CASSITGPDTQYF	TGTGCCAGTAGTATAACGGGTCCAGATACGCAGTATTTT
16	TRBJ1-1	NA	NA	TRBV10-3	CAISGDRTYMNTEAFF	TGTGCCATCAGTGGAGACAGGACTTACATGAACACTGAAGCTTTCTTT